A single sample gave rise to the 6 T cell receptor beta chains below, sequenced in a study of blood T cell repertoires in COVID-19. TCRdb's table, derived via immunoSEQ multiplex PCR, lists solely in-frame clones and lacks some. The sample contains roughly 38,000 clones, 80% to 90% of which appear only once. The sequenced sample was peripheral blood. The receptors shown here come from a man aged 60 to 75 in a cohort sampled during active COVID-19.

V and J are TRBV7-9 and TRBJ2-1, with 7 bases fitting TRBD1. Germline CDR1 and CDR2: SEHNR and FQNEAQ (reference sequence). CDR3 length: 13 amino acids. Germline trimming cut 5 bases from V and 9 bases from J; bases unmatched to any gene: 7. As DNA, the CDR3 is TGTGCCAGCAGCCAGGGGACAGTGAGTGAGCAGTTCTTC. Amino acid sequence: CASSQGTVSEQFF.

This clone appeared once. The chain carries TRBV2 and TRBJ2-3; tentative D call: TRBD2 (7 bases). From germline, CDR1 is SNHLY and CDR2 FYNNEI. The CDR3 is 14 residues long. The V end lost 6 bases, the J end lost 5 bases, and 15 bases lay between the germline ends. CDR3 region: CASRREGGEDTQYF. The DNA for the CDR3 is TGTGCCAGCAGGCGGGAAGGGGGGGAAGATACGCAGTATTTT.

This chain links TRBV18 with TRBJ2-2, with 7 bases matching TRBD1. V trimming: 8 bases; J trimming: 6 bases; junction bases outside the gene matches: 9. The CDR3 is made up of 14 amino acids. CDR1 is KGHSH and CDR2 is LQKENI in the germline V gene. The CDR3 here is CASGRQGSAGELFF. The CDR3 nucleotides are TGTGCCAGCGGACGACAGGGCTCGGCCGGGGAGCTGTTTTTT.

This clone was seen a single time. The chain is built from TRBV15 and TRBJ1-5; perhaps TRBD1 as D (5 bases). The CDR3 consists of 12 residues. The germline V gene encodes CDR1 LNHNV and CDR2 YYDKDF (reference sequence). The V end was cut by 5 bases, the J end by 7 bases, with 9 bases between. The CDR3: CATSGGRQPQHF. For the CDR3, the DNA is TGTGCCACCAGCGGGGGGAGGCAGCCCCAGCATTTT.

V is TRBV19 and J is TRBJ1-6; 10 nucleotides match TRBD1. The CDR3 contains 18 residues. Germline V gives CDR1 LNHDA, CDR2 SQIVND (reference sequence). V lost 2 bases and J lost 9; bases outside the gene matches: 13. CDR3 sequence: CASSIRRTGGSYSSPLHF. The CDR3 nucleotides are TGTGCCAGTAGTATACGTCGGACAGGGGGGAGTTACAGTTCACCCCTCCACTTT.

V gene TRBV3-1 (or the pseudogene TRBV3-2) combines with J gene TRBJ2-1, with D maybe TRBD2 (6 bases). Trimming left V 0 bases short and J 10 bases short, with 19 bases between. The CDR3 sequence is 16 residues long. Germline CDR1 reads LGHDT; CDR2 reads YNNKEL (reference sequence). CDR3 DNA sequence: TGTGCCAGCAGCCAAGATAATACGGGAGCGGTTCGGGAGCAGTTCTTC. Translation gives CASSQDNTGAVREQFF.